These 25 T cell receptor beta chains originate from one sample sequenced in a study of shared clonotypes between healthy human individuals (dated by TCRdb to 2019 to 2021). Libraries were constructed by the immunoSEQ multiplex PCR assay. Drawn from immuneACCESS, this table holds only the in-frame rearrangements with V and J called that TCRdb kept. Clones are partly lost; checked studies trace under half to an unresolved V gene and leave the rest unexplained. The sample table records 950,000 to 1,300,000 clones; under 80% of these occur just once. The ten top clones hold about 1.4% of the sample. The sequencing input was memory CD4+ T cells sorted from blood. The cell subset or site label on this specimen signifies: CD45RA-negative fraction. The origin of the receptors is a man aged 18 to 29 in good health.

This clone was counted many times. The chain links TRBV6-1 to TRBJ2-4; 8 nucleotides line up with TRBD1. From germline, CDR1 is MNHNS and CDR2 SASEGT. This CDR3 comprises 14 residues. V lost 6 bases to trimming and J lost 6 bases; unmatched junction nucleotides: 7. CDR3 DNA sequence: TGTGCCAGCAGCGGGGACAGGCAATCAAACATTCAGTACTTC. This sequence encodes CASSGDRQSNIQYF.

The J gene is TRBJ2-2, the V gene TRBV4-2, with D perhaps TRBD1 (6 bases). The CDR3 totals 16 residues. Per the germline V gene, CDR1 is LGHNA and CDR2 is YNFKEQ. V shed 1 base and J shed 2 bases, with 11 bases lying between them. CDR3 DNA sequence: TGTGCCAGCAGCCAAGCCGGGACAAAAAACACCGGGGAGCTGTTTTTT. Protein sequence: CASSQAGTKNTGELFF.

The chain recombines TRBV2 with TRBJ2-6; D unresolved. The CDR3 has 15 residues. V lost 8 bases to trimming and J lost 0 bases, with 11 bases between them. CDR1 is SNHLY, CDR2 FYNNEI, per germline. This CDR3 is CASHRSSSGANVLTF. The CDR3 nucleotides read TGTGCCAGCCACCGATCGAGCTCTGGGGCCAACGTCCTGACTTTC. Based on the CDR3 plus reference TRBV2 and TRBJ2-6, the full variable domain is EPEVTQTPSHQVTQMGQEVILRCVPISNHLYFYWYRQILGQKVEFLVSFYNNEISEKSEIFDDQFSVERPDGSNFTLKIRSTKLEDSAMYFCASHRSSSGANVLTFGAGSRLTVL.

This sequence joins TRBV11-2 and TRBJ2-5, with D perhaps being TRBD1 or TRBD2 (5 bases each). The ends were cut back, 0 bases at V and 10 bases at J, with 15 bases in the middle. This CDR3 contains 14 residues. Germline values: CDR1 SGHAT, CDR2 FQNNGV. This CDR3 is CASSLDLGRVGQYF. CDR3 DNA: TGTGCCAGCAGCTTAGATTTGGGACGGGTTGGCCAGTACTTC.

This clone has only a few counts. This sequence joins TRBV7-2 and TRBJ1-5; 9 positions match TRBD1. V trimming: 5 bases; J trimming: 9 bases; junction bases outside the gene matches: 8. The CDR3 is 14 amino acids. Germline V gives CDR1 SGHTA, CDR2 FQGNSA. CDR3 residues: CASSNRGQGLPQHF. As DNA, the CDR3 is TGTGCCAGCAGCAATCGCGGACAGGGGTTGCCCCAGCATTTT.

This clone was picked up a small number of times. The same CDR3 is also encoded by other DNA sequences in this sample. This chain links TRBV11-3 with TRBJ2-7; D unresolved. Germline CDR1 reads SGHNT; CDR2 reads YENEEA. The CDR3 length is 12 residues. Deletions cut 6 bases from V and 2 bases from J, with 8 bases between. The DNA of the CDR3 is TGTGCCAGCAGTAATTCCCCCTACGAGCAGTACTTC. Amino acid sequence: CASSNSPYEQYF.

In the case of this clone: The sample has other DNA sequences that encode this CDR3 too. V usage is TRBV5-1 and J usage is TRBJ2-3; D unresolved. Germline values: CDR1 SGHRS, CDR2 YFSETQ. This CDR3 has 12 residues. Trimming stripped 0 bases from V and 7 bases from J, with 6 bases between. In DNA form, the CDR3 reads TGCGCCAGCAGCTTGGACCGAAATACGCAGTATTTT. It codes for CASSLDRNTQYF.

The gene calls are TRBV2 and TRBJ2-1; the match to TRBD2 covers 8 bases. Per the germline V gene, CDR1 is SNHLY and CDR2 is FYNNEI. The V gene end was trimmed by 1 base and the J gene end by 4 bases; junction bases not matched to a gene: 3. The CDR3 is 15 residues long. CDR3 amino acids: CASSEDSSGYNEQFF. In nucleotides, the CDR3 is TGTGCCAGCAGTGAAGATTCTAGCGGGTACAATGAGCAGTTCTTC.

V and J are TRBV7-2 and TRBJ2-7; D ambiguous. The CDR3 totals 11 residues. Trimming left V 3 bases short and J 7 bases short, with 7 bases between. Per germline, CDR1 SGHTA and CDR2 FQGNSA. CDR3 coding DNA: TGTGCCAGCAGCTTTTGGGGTGAGCAGTACTTC. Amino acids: CASSFWGEQYF.

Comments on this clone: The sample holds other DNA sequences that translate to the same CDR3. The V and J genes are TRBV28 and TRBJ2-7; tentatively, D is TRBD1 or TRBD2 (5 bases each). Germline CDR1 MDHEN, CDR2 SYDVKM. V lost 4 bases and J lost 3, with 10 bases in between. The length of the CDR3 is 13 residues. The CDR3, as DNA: TGTGCCAGCAGTTCCGGGACGGTCTACGAGCAGTACTTC. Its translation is CASSSGTVYEQYF.

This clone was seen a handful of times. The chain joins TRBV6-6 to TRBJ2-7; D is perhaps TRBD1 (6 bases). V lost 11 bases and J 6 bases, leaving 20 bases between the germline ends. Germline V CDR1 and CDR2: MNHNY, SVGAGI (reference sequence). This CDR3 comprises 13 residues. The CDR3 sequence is CAATGHPRREQYF. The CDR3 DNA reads TGTGCCGCGACGGGACACCCAAGACGCGAGCAGTACTTC.

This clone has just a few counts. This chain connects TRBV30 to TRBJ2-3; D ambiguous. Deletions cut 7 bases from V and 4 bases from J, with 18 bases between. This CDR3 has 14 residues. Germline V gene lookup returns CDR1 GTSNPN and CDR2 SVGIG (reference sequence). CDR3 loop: CASLGPTAPDTQYF. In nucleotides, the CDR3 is TGTGCCTCGCTAGGACCCACGGCCCCAGATACGCAGTATTTT.

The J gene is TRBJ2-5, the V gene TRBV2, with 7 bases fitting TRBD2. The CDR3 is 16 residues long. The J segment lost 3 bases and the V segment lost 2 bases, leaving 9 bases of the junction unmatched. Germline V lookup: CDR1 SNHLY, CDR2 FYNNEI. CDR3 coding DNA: TGTGCCAGCAGTGAACTACCTCGGGGAGGGAAAGAGACCCAGTACTTC. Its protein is CASSELPRGGKETQYF.

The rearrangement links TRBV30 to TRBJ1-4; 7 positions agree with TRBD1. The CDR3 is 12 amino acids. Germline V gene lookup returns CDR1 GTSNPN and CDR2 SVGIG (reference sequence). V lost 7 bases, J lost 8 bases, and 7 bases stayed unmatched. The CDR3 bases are TGTGCCTCTACAGGGGTTGGCGAAAAACTGTTTTTT. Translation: CASTGVGEKLFF.

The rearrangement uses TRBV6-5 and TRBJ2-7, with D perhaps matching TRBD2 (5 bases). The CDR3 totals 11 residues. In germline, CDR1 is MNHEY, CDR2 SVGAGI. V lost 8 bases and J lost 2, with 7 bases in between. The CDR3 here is CASGGAYEQYF. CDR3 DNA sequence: TGTGCCAGCGGAGGAGCCTACGAGCAGTACTTC.

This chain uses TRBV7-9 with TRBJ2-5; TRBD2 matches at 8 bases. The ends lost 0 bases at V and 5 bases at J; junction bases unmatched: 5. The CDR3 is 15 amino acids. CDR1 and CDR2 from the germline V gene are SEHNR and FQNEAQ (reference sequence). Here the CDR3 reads CASSLAAGGLETQYF. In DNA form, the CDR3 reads TGTGCCAGCAGCTTAGCGGCGGGGGGTTTGGAGACCCAGTACTTC.

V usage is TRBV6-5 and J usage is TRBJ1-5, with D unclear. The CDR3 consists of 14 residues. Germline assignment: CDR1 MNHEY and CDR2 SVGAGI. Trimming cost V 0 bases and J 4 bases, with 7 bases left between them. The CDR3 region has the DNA TGTGCCAGCAGTTACTCAGGAGTTAATCAGCCCCAGCATTTT. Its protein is CASSYSGVNQPQHF.

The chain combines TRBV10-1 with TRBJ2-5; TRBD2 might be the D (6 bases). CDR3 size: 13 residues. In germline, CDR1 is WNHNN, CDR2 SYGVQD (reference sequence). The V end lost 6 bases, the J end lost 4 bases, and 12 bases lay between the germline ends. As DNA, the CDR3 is TGCGCCAGCAGCTTTCAAGCGGGAGAGACCCAGTACTTC. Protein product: CASSFQAGETQYF.

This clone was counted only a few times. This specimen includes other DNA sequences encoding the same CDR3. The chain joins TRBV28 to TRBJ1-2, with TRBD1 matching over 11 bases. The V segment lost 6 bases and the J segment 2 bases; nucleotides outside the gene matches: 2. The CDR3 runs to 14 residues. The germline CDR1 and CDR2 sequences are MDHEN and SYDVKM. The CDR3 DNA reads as TGTGCCAGCAGGGGGACAGGGGGGAACTATGGCTACACCTTC. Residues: CASRGTGGNYGYTF.

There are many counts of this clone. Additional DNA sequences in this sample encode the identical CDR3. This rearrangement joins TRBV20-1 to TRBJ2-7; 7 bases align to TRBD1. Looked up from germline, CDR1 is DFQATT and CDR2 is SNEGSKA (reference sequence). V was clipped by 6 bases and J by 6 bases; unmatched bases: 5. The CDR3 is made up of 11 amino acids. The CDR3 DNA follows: TGCAGTGCCCGGACAGGTGCCGAGCAGTACTTC. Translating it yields CSARTGAEQYF.

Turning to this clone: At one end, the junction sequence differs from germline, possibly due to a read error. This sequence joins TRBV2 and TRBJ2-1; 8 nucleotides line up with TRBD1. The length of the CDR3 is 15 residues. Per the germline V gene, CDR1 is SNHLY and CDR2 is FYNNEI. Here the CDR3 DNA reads TGTGCCAGCGGTGAAACAGGGGGTCCCTACAATGAGCAGTTCTTC. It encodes CASGETGGPYNEQFF.

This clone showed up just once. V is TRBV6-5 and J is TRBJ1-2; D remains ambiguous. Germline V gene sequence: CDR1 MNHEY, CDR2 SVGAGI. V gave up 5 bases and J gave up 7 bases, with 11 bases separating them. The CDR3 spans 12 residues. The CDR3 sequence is CASSRTVGGYTF. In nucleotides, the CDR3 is TGTGCCAGCAGTAGGACGGTGGGTGGCTACACCTTC.

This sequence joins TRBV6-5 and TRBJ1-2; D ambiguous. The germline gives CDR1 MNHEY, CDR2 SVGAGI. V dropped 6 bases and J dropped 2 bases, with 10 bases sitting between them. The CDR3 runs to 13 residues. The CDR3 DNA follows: TGTGCCAGCAGCGGAGGGTGGAACTATGGCTACACCTTC. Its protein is CASSGGWNYGYTF.

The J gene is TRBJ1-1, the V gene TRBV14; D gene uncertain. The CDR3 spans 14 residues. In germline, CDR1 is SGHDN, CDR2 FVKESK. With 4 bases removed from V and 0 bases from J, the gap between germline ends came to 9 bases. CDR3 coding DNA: TGTGCCAGCAGCCCCCCGGCGGTGAACACTGAAGCTTTCTTT. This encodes CASSPPAVNTEAFF.

The CDR3 reads CASSLRGYPAGSTVYNEQFF. CDR3 sequence (DNA): TGTGCCAGCAGCTTAAGGGGATACCCAGCGGGTTCAACCGTATACAATGAGCAGTTCTTC. J is TRBJ2-1 and V is TRBV7-3; perhaps TRBD2 as D (6 bases). The germline CDR1 and CDR2 sequences are SGHTA and FQGTGA. Trimming took off 1 base at V and 4 bases at J, with 26 bases between the two ends. The CDR3 has 20 amino acids.